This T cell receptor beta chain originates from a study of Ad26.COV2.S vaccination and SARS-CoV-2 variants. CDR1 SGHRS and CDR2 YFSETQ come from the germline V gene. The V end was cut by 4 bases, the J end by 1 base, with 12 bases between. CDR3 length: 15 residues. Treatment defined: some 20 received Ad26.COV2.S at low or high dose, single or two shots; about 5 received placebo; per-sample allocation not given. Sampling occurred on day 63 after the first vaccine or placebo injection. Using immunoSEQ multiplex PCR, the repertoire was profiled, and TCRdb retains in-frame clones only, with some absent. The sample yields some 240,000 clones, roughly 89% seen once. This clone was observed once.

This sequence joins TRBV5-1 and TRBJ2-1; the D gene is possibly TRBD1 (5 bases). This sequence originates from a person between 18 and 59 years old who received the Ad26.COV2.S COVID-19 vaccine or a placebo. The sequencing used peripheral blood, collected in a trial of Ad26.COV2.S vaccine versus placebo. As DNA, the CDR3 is TGCGCCAGCAGCAATCAGGGCGCATCCTACAATGAGCAGTTCTTC. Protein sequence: CASSNQGASYNEQFF.